These 23 T cell receptor beta chains came from one sample sequenced in a study of shared clonotypes between healthy human individuals. Terminally differentiated effector memory CD45RA+ cells were excluded from the naive CD8 cells, which were CD45RO-negative and positively selected for CCR7. The repertoire was sequenced with immunoSEQ multiplex PCR; TCRdb's copy has only in-frame clones and lacks some. The sample contains roughly 2.1 million clones, roughly 91% of which appear only once. Sequencing used naive CD8+ T cells from PBMCs. These receptors were obtained from a man younger than 30 in good health. Some clones in this sample may be carry-over from other donors' samples.

V usage is TRBV7-9 and J usage is TRBJ2-5; no clear D. V gave up 5 bases and J gave up 4 bases, with 8 bases separating them. Germline CDR1 SEHNR, CDR2 FQNEAQ (reference sequence). CDR3 length: 12 amino acids. Here the CDR3 DNA reads TGTGCCAGCAGCCCTGTCGGAGAGACCCAGTACTTC. Translated: CASSPVGETQYF. Combining the CDR3 with reference TRBV7-9 and TRBJ2-5 gives the whole variable domain DTGVSQNPRHKITKRGQNVTFRCDPISEHNRLYWYRQTLGQGPEFLTYFQNEAQLEKSRLLSDRFSAERPKGSFSTLEIQRTEQGDSAMYLCASSPVGETQYFGPGTRLLVL.

The J gene is TRBJ2-7, the V gene TRBV19; D ambiguous. The CDR3 spans 13 residues. Deletions cut 2 bases from V and 3 bases from J, with 8 bases between. Germline V CDR1 and CDR2: LNHDA, SQIVND (reference sequence). CDR3 DNA: TGTGCCAGTAGTATAAATTCGTACTACGAGCAGTACTTC. It encodes CASSINSYYEQYF.

The V gene is TRBV4-2, the J gene TRBJ2-7; 7 bases map to TRBD1. CDR1 and CDR2 (germline): LGHNA, YNFKEQ. V shed 4 bases and J 2 bases; nucleotides not matched to a gene: 5. The CDR3 has 14 amino acids. Here the CDR3 DNA reads TGTGCCAGCAGCCCCCGGGACAGAGCCTACGAGCAGTACTTC. This codes for CASSPRDRAYEQYF.

V gene TRBV5-5 combines with J gene TRBJ2-1; D might be TRBD1 (6 bases). The germline V and J ends were trimmed by 4 bases and 6 bases, with 17 bases remaining between them. The CDR3 runs 15 residues. Germline CDR1 and CDR2: SGHKS and YYEKEE (reference sequence). The CDR3 DNA is TGTGCCAGCAGCCTCCTGGACAGAGCTTTCAATGAGCAGTTCTTC. This codes for CASSLLDRAFNEQFF.

This chain uses TRBV27 with TRBJ2-7, with 7 bases that match TRBD2. The CDR3 length is 16 residues. After removal of 0 bases from V and 3 bases from J, the junction contained 8 bases not matched to a gene. Looked up from germline, CDR1 is MNHEY and CDR2 is SMNVEV (reference sequence). CDR3 loop: CASSLSSGTIYYEQYF. The CDR3 DNA follows: TGTGCCAGCAGTTTATCGTCTGGGACTATATACTACGAGCAGTACTTC.

The chain has TRBV5-1 and TRBJ1-2, with D hard to call. CDR1 and CDR2 from the germline V gene are SGHRS and YFSETQ. V was pared by 1 base and J by 4 bases, with 8 bases between. This CDR3 has 13 amino acids. CDR3: CASSLTDFYGYTF. Here the CDR3 DNA reads TGCGCCAGCAGCTTGACAGATTTCTATGGCTACACCTTC.

V is TRBV19 and J is TRBJ2-3, with 7 bases lining up with TRBD2. Germline CDR1 and CDR2: LNHDA and SQIVND (reference sequence). With V trimmed by 2 bases and J by 5 bases, 4 bases remained unmatched. This CDR3 contains 14 residues. The CDR3: CASSILAERDTQYF. CDR3 coding DNA: TGTGCCAGTAGTATACTAGCGGAGAGAGATACGCAGTATTTT.

This chain uses TRBV2 with TRBJ2-7; the match to TRBD1 covers 7 bases. This CDR3 has 14 residues. Germline CDR1 is SNHLY and CDR2 is FYNNEI. The V segment lost 10 bases and the J segment 2 bases; nucleotides outside the gene matches: 11. The CDR3 DNA reads as TGTGCCACCCACCCATCGACAGGGCCCTACGAGCAGTACTTC. It yields the protein CATHPSTGPYEQYF.

To note about this clone: Other DNA sequences in this sample translate to the same CDR3. The chain joins TRBV9 to TRBJ2-3; no definite D call. This CDR3 contains 14 residues. Between the trimmed V and J ends, which lost 0 bases and 2 bases, there was a span of 7 bases. The V gene's germline CDR1 is SGDLS and CDR2 YYNGEE. The CDR3 region is CASSVVDSTDTQYF. The CDR3 nucleotides are TGTGCCAGCAGCGTAGTAGATTCCACAGATACGCAGTATTTT.

The CDR3 sequence: CASSLAGGMFTYEQYF. CDR3 bases: TGTGCCAGCAGCTTGGCCGGCGGCATGTTTACCTACGAGCAGTACTTC. The rearrangement joins TRBV5-6 to TRBJ2-7; D gene unclear. Germline V gives CDR1 SGHDT, CDR2 YYEEEE. CDR3 length equals 16 residues. Trimming removed 0 bases at V and 2 bases at J, with 15 bases between.

The chain carries TRBV9 and TRBJ2-3; possible D gene TRBD1, 6 bases. This CDR3 contains 14 residues. V was pared by 1 base and J by 6 bases, with 12 bases between. Germline values: CDR1 SGDLS, CDR2 YYNGEE. The CDR3 reads CASSVLGAADTQYF. The CDR3 DNA sequence: TGTGCCAGCAGCGTATTGGGGGCAGCGGATACGCAGTATTTT.

Note on this clone: The sample contains more than one DNA sequence encoding this CDR3. The J gene is TRBJ1-3, the V gene TRBV4-1, with a possible D match to TRBD1 (5 bases). This CDR3 comprises 15 residues. The germline V and J ends were trimmed by 4 bases and 0 bases, with 10 bases remaining between them. Germline V gene lookup returns CDR1 MGHRA and CDR2 YSYEKL. The CDR3 loop reads CASSPGRLSGNTIYF. CDR3 sequence (DNA): TGCGCCAGCAGCCCGGGACGTCTCTCTGGAAACACCATATATTTT.

The chain links TRBV21-1 to TRBJ2-2. TRBV21-1 is a documented pseudogene. The CDR3 loop spans 14 amino acids. The CDR3 nucleotides are TGTGCCAGGAGAGGGGGGCCGAACACCGGGGAGCTGTTTTTT. Protein product: CARRGGPNTGELFF.

The J gene is TRBJ2-7, the V gene TRBV13, with 9 bases fitting TRBD1. Per the germline V gene, CDR1 is PRHDT and CDR2 is FYEKMQ (reference sequence). J lost 3 bases, V lost 1 base, and 7 bases had no gene match. The CDR3 runs 16 residues. The CDR3 region is CASSLAGQGNIYEQYF. CDR3 DNA: TGTGCCAGCAGCTTAGCCGGACAGGGGAACATCTACGAGCAGTACTTC.

As concerns this clone: Other DNA sequences within the sample encode an identical CDR3. The chain recombines TRBV7-9 with TRBJ2-5; D is perhaps TRBD1 (6 bases). V was cut by 4 bases and J by 3 bases, with 9 bases left in between. Germline CDR1 reads SEHNR; CDR2 reads FQNEAQ (reference sequence). This CDR3 comprises 13 residues. As DNA, the CDR3 is TGTGCCAGCAGCTGGGGGCCAGAAGAGACCCAGTACTTC. It translates to CASSWGPEETQYF. The whole variable domain, remainder taken from reference TRBV7-9 and TRBJ2-5, is DTGVSQNPRHKITKRGQNVTFRCDPISEHNRLYWYRQTLGQGPEFLTYFQNEAQLEKSRLLSDRFSAERPKGSFSTLEIQRTEQGDSAMYLCASSWGPEETQYFGPGTRLLVL.

J is TRBJ2-7 and V is TRBV10-3, with D possibly being TRBD2 (6 bases). The germline V and J ends were trimmed by 0 bases and 9 bases, with 24 bases remaining between them. The germline gives CDR1 ENHRY, CDR2 SYGVKD. CDR3 length: 17 residues. CDR3 region: CAISESRRGDPLRGQYF. For the CDR3, the DNA is TGTGCCATCAGTGAGTCGAGGAGGGGCGACCCTTTACGGGGGCAGTACTTC.

V and J are TRBV6-1 and TRBJ2-7; TRBD2 matches at 7 bases. This CDR3 spans 15 amino acids. Germline trimming cut 4 bases from V and 0 bases from J; bases unmatched to any gene: 6. Germline CDR1 and CDR2: MNHNS and SASEGT. The CDR3 sequence: CASSGGLAASYEQYF. Here the CDR3 DNA reads TGTGCCAGCAGTGGCGGCCTAGCGGCCTCCTACGAGCAGTACTTC.

The V call is TRBV27, the J call TRBJ1-5; D unresolved. Germline V gene sequence: CDR1 MNHEY, CDR2 SMNVEV (reference sequence). This CDR3 spans 16 amino acids. Trimming pared 5 bases from V and 1 base from J, leaving 15 bases between. This CDR3 reads CASSQLSGISNQPQHF. The CDR3 nucleotides are TGTGCCAGCAGTCAACTTTCGGGAATAAGCAATCAGCCCCAGCATTTT.

The DNA for the CDR3 is TGTGCCAGCAGCGGAGAGTCAGGGACGATTGACGAGCAGTACTTC. Encoded protein: CASSGESGTIDEQYF. This rearrangement joins TRBV7-9 to TRBJ2-7, with D perhaps given as TRBD1 or TRBD2 (5 bases each). Per germline, CDR1 SEHNR and CDR2 FQNEAQ (reference sequence). The CDR3 has 15 amino acids. V lost 5 bases and J 5 bases, leaving 19 bases between the germline ends.

The V call is TRBV4-1, the J call TRBJ2-7; D is possibly TRBD2 (5 bases). The germline V and J ends were trimmed by 1 base and 6 bases, with 13 bases remaining between them. The CDR3 covers 14 residues. Germline CDR1 reads MGHRA; CDR2 reads YSYEKL. CDR3 residues: CASSQVGELGEQYF. As DNA, the CDR3 is TGCGCCAGCAGCCAAGTCGGGGAGTTGGGCGAGCAGTACTTC.

This clone was detected only a few times. This chain joins TRBV9 and TRBJ1-1; D ambiguous. Germline values: CDR1 SGDLS, CDR2 YYNGEE. This CDR3 spans 13 amino acids. V lost 4 bases and J lost 4, with 11 bases in between. CDR3: CASSPISATEAFF. CDR3 coding DNA: TGTGCCAGCAGCCCTATCTCCGCCACTGAAGCTTTCTTT.

V is TRBV7-2 and J is TRBJ2-5; perhaps TRBD1 as D (6 bases). V was shortened by 3 bases and J by 5 bases, with 19 bases between the two germline ends. The germline gives CDR1 SGHTA, CDR2 FQGNSA. The CDR3 has 16 amino acids. The CDR3 region is CASSLGQTAGRETQYF. The CDR3 DNA reads as TGTGCCAGCAGCTTGGGACAAACGGCCGGTAGGGAGACCCAGTACTTC.

This clone came up a few times. V and J are TRBV19 and TRBJ1-1; TRBD1 might be the D (5 bases). The V and J ends lost 7 bases and 7 bases respectively, with 10 bases between them. This CDR3 has 11 residues. Per germline, CDR1 LNHDA and CDR2 SQIVND (reference sequence). This CDR3 reads CASTQALEAFF. CDR3 DNA sequence: TGTGCCAGTACACAGGCCCTTGAAGCTTTCTTT.